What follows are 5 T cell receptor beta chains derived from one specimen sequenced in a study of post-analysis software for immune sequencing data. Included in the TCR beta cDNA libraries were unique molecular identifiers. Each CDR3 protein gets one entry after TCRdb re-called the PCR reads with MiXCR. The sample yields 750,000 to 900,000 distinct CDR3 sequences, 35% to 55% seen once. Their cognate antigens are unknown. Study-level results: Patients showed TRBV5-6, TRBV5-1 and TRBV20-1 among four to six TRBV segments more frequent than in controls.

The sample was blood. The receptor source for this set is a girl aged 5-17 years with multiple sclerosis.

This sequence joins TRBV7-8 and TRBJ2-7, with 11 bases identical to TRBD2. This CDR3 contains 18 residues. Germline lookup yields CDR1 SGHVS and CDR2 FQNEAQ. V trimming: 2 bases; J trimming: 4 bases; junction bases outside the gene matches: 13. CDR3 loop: CASSLSALPGLADYEQYF. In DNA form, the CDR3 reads TGTGCCAGCAGCTTATCTGCCTTACCGGGACTAGCGGATTACGAGCAGTACTTC. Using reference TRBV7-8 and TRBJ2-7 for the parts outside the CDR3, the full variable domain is GAGVSQSPRYKVAKRGQDVALRCDPISGHVSLFWYQQALGQGPEFLTYFQNEAQLDKSGLPSDRFFAERPEGSVSTLKIQRTQQEDSAVYLCASSLSALPGLADYEQYFGPGTRLTVT.

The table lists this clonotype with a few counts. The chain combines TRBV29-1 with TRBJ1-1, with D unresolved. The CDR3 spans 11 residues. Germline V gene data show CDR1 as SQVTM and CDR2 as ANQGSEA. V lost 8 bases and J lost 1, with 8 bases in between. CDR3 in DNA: TGCAGCTCTATGGGGAACACTGAAGCTTTCTTT. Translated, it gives CSSMGNTEAFF.

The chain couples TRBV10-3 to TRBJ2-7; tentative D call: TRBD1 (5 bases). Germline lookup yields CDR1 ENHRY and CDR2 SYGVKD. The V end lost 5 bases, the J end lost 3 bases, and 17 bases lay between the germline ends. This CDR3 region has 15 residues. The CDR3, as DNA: TGTGCCATCAGTAATCCAAACGAAGGGGTCTACGAGCAGTACTTC. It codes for CAISNPNEGVYEQYF.

The CDR3 DNA reads TGTGCCAGCAGTGAGTCCCCGGGCAAAAACATTCAGTACTTC. Translated: CASSESPGKNIQYF. V gene TRBV2 combines with J gene TRBJ2-4, with D unresolved. The CDR3 has 14 amino acids. Germline loops: CDR1 SNHLY, CDR2 FYNNEI. Between the trimmed V and J ends, which lost 3 bases and 3 bases, there was a span of 9 bases.

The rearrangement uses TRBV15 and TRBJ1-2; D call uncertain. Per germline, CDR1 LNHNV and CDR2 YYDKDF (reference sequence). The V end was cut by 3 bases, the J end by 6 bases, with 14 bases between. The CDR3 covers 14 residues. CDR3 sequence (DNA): TGTGCCACCAGCAGCTCACGAGGGTCCGATGGCTACACCTTC. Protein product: CATSSSRGSDGYTF.